A single sample is the source of the 17 T cell receptor beta chains below, sequenced in a study of human T cells and chemical hapten exposure. TCRdb reprocessed the RACE reads via MiXCR and lists one record per CDR3 protein. The data contain approximately 89,000 distinct CDR3 sequences, 5% to 8.5% of them singletons. Time point here: patch test 2, 6 weeks after DPC sensitization. The treatment denotes: therapeutic diphenylcyclopropenone sensitization with weekly scalp DPC. The input for sequencing was whole blood, taken in connection with sensitization to the hapten diphenylcyclopropenone (DPC). Receptor source: a woman in her twenties or thirties with alopecia areata. Some clones in this sample may be carry-over from other donors' samples.

This clonotype was recorded at least ten times. The chain combines TRBV10-3 with TRBJ2-3; D is perhaps TRBD1 (6 bases). The CDR3 is 14 amino acids. V lost 5 bases and J lost 8, with 17 bases in between. Germline CDR1 ENHRY, CDR2 SYGVKD. DNA for the CDR3: TGTGCCATCAGTAGCGGACAGCCCCTCGGTACGCAGTATTTT. Its translation is CAISSGQPLGTQYF.

This rearrangement joins TRBV9 to TRBJ1-5; D may be TRBD1 (5 bases). V was cut by 4 bases and J by 2 bases, with 13 bases left in between. This CDR3 contains 15 residues. Germline V gives CDR1 SGDLS, CDR2 YYNGEE. The CDR3 sequence is CASSPGGGGNQPQHF. The CDR3 DNA sequence: TGTGCCAGCAGCCCTGGGGGGGGTGGCAATCAGCCCCAGCATTTT.

In regard to this clonotype: A read error may be the cause here, since a much bigger clone is one base away. The CDR3 sequence is CASSLVGGGQAFF. DNA for the CDR3: TGTGCCAGCAGCTTAGTAGGGGGCGGTCAGGCTTTCTTT. The chain uses TRBV7-2 and TRBJ1-1; 7 bases are shared with TRBD1. CDR3 length: 13 residues. The germline V gene has CDR1 SGHTA and CDR2 FQGNSA. The V gene end was trimmed by 1 base and the J gene end by 11 bases; junction bases not matched to a gene: 7.

This clonotype has at least ten counts. The chain couples TRBV6-5 to TRBJ2-7, with TRBD2 identical over 7 bases. From germline, CDR1 is MNHEY and CDR2 SVGAGI. Losses at the gene ends were 5 bases for V and 2 bases for J; bases not matched to a gene: 12. This CDR3 spans 16 amino acids. The CDR3 bases are TGTGCCAGCAGTCAACGTATCACTAGCGATGCCTACGAGCAGTACTTC. This sequence encodes CASSQRITSDAYEQYF.

At least ten counts were recorded for this clonotype. V is TRBV10-2 and J is TRBJ1-2; 9 bases fit TRBD1. From germline, CDR1 is WSHSY and CDR2 SAAADI. This CDR3 has 14 residues. The J segment lost 6 bases and the V segment lost 6 bases, leaving 8 bases of the junction unmatched. In DNA form, the CDR3 reads TGCGCCAGCAGACTAGGGACAGGGACCCATGGCTACACCTTC. This gives the protein CASRLGTGTHGYTF.

In its sample, this clonotype was seen many times. This rearrangement joins TRBV6-1 to TRBJ2-5; tentative D call: TRBD1 (6 bases). CDR1 and CDR2 (germline): MNHNS, SASEGT. The CDR3 contains 15 residues. Trimming took 3 bases from V and 6 from J, leaving 17 bases between them. In DNA, the CDR3 is TGTGCCAGCAGTGAGCAGACAGGCCTCGGAAAGACCCAGTACTTC. Translated, it gives CASSEQTGLGKTQYF.

This clonotype was recorded at least ten times. J is TRBJ1-1 and V is TRBV2; no definite D call. CDR3 length: 14 amino acids. The V gene lost 4 bases and the J gene lost 0 bases, with 9 bases spanning the gap. CDR1 and CDR2 (germline): SNHLY, FYNNEI. The CDR3 sequence is CASSVIPLNTEAFF. CDR3 bases: TGTGCCAGCAGTGTTATCCCTCTGAACACTGAAGCTTTCTTT.

This clonotype was observed many times. The chain employs TRBV30 and TRBJ2-1; TRBD1 might be the D (7 bases). V dropped 3 bases and J dropped 3 bases, with 15 bases sitting between them. CDR1 and CDR2 (germline): GTSNPN, SVGIG (reference sequence). The CDR3 length is 15 residues. DNA for the CDR3: TGTGCCTGGAGGAGGGGGGACAGAGACTACAATGAGCAGTTCTTC. Protein sequence: CAWRRGDRDYNEQFF. The whole variable domain, remainder taken from reference TRBV30 and TRBJ2-1, is SQTIHQWPATLVQPVGSPLSLECTVEGTSNPNLYWYRQAAGRGLQLLFYSVGIGQISSEVPQNLSASRPQDRQFILSSKKLLLSDSGFYLCAWRRGDRDYNEQFFGPGTRLTVL.

In this sample, this clonotype turned up many times. J is TRBJ2-1 and V is TRBV5-1, with D tentatively TRBD2 (6 bases). Looked up from germline, CDR1 is SGHRS and CDR2 is YFSETQ. Trimming removed 0 bases at V and 9 bases at J, with 13 bases between. CDR3 length: 14 residues. CDR3 coding DNA: TGCGCCAGCAGCTTGGGCAGGGTGGAGGGTGAGCAGTTCTTC. Translating gives CASSLGRVEGEQFF.

This clonotype was seen at least ten times. V usage is TRBV7-8 and J usage is TRBJ2-3; possibly TRBD2 for D (6 bases). Deletions cut 3 bases from V and 3 bases from J, with 7 bases between. There are 13 residues in the CDR3. Germline V gene sequence: CDR1 SGHVS, CDR2 FQNEAQ. The CDR3: CASSFGGTDTQYF. CDR3 sequence (DNA): TGTGCCAGCAGCTTCGGGGGTACAGATACGCAGTATTTT.

This clonotype turned up a few times. The chain is built from TRBV18 and TRBJ1-6; D not resolved. V was clipped by 1 base and J by 7 bases, with 17 bases between them. This CDR3 contains 17 residues. CDR1 and CDR2 (germline): KGHSH, LQKENI. Here the CDR3 DNA reads TGTGCCAGCTCACCACATATCGGAGGGTCTGAGAATTCACCCCTCCACTTT. Its protein is CASSPHIGGSENSPLHF.

This clonotype was seen more than once but under ten times. The chain has TRBV7-9 and TRBJ1-1; D ambiguous. With 2 bases removed from V and 2 bases from J, the gap between germline ends came to 3 bases. Germline values: CDR1 SEHNR, CDR2 FQNEAQ (reference sequence). The CDR3 is 12 residues long. As DNA, the CDR3 is TGTGCCAGCAGCTTACAAAACACTGAAGCTTTCTTT. The encoded protein is CASSLQNTEAFF.

In its sample, this clonotype was seen many times. V usage is TRBV6-1 and J usage is TRBJ2-7; D is undetermined. The V end lost 6 bases, the J end lost 3 bases, and 15 bases lay between the germline ends. Germline-derived CDR1 and CDR2 are MNHNS and SASEGT. The CDR3 is made up of 14 amino acids. This chain's CDR3 is CASSLTGGVYEQYF. As DNA, the CDR3 is TGTGCCAGCAGCCTCACCGGTGGGGTCTACGAGCAGTACTTC.

This clonotype was counted at least ten times. CDR3 sequence: CASSLGQAREAFF. The CDR3 DNA follows: TGTGCCAGCAGCTTAGGACAGGCGCGTGAAGCTTTCTTT. J is TRBJ1-1 and V is TRBV7-9; TRBD1 might be the D (6 bases). Germline V gene data show CDR1 as SEHNR and CDR2 as FQNEAQ (reference sequence). The V end lost 1 base, the J end lost 7 bases, and 10 bases lay between the germline ends. The CDR3 has 13 amino acids.

This clonotype has just a few counts. The chain links TRBV13 to TRBJ1-2, with D possibly TRBD1 on 5 matching bases. The CDR3 sequence is 12 residues long. From germline, CDR1 is PRHDT and CDR2 FYEKMQ (reference sequence). V gave up 4 bases and J gave up 2 bases, with 5 bases separating them. As DNA, the CDR3 is TGTGCCAGCAGCTCAGGGAACTATGGCTACACCTTC. Its protein is CASSSGNYGYTF.

This clonotype was seen many times. The chain uses TRBV15 and TRBJ1-2; 10 bases are shared with TRBD1. V shed 5 bases and J 6 bases; nucleotides not matched to a gene: 6. Germline V gene lookup returns CDR1 LNHNV and CDR2 YYDKDF (reference sequence). This CDR3 comprises 14 residues. The CDR3 loop reads CATSRTGGQNGYTF. For the CDR3, the DNA is TGTGCCACCAGCCGGACAGGGGGGCAAAATGGCTACACCTTC.

The sample holds many counts of this clonotype. CDR3 sequence: CASSYDRAQPQHF. CDR3 DNA: TGTGCCAGCAGTTACGATCGGGCCCAGCCCCAGCATTTT. The rearrangement uses TRBV6-5 and TRBJ1-5; no definite D call. CDR1 and CDR2 (germline): MNHEY, SVGAGI. The CDR3 has 13 amino acids. V was trimmed by 2 bases and J by 7 bases, leaving 9 bases between them.